This paragraph reports one TCR beta chain. This entry is derived from a study of blood T cells in healthy people across ages. A J-beta primer mix and a sample-barcoded 5' primer were used in a second PCR of about 6 to 12 cycles. TCRdb re-called the 5' RACE reads through MiXCR, storing one row per CDR3 protein. The table shows about 720,000 distinct CDR3 sequences, with about a fifth occurring only once. Germline CDR1 and CDR2: SGHTS and YDEGEE. This CDR3 has 17 residues. V was pared by 5 bases and J by 1 base, with 20 bases between. This receptor was taken from a man between 65 and 80 years old in good health. Sequencing used blood. The rearrangement joins TRBV5-8 to TRBJ2-3; perhaps D is TRBD1 or TRBD2 (6 bases each). The CDR3: CASSLIPRGLRTDTQYF. CDR3 sequence (DNA): TGTGCCAGCAGTCTTATACCTCGGGGGCTCCGCACAGATACGCAGTATTTT.